The entry that follows covers one TCR beta chain sequence. Its cognate antigen has yet to be identified. No base quality information exists; no much larger clone differs at one position. These data originate in a study of blood T cells in healthy people across ages (dated by TCRdb to between 2015 and 2016). Study-level background: In model experiments, roughly one uniquely barcoded TCR beta cDNA molecule per two T cells was captured by template switching. To avoid experimental bias, donors of different ages were spread randomly across the sequencing lanes. Using the same blood draw, the study looked at two additional independent replicas of 1 million unique cDNA reads for two donors, one aged 18 to 30 and the other aged 80 or older. Four age groups were formed from the donors: young (average 16 years), middle-aged (approximately 39), aged (62) and long-lived (more than 75). The study measured age-related changes in TCR beta repertoire diversity using deep sequencing normalized with unique cDNA molecular identifiers.

The library was prepared using 5' RACE. The sample was run on an Illumina HiSeq 2500. A second PCR of roughly 6 to 12 cycles was performed with a sample-barcoded 5' primer and a J-beta primer mix. Each TCR beta cDNA molecule received a unique molecular identifier from a template-switch 5' adaptor carrying 12 random nucleotides. Each sample yielded at least 3 million CDR3-containing paired-end reads. The Mint cDNA synthesis kit, primed by a TRBC-specific oligonucleotide, was used to synthesize first-strand cDNA from all RNA. All cDNA was treated with uracil-DNA glycosylase and then went through a first 18-cycle PCR with the universal primers M1SS and BC2_uni_R. The study's own analysis went as follows. Each sample was normalized by randomly selecting 1 million high-quality reads, each carrying a distinct molecular identifier. Instead of being binned into consensus sequences, reads with shared molecular identifiers were discarded. MiTCR, set to a Q25 quality threshold and the strictest error-elimination algorithm, was used for CDR3 identification, clonotype clustering and error correction. Lower-bound total TCR beta diversity was estimated with a nonparametric unseen species model using Euler transformation. TCRdb reworked the public reads: Q25 trimming with fastp, MiXCR clone assembly, productive beta chains retained. Identical CDR3 proteins give one entry, which carries the most common genes and DNA. The V and J calls, along with clone size, are taken from TCRdb and not from the paper's own processing. The sample data list about 970,000 distinct CDR3 sequences, and 51% of these were observed just once. The top ten clones comprise 20% to 25% of the sample.

Donors were roughly 40 systemically healthy Caucasian individuals from Russia aged roughly 6 to 100 years. Roughly 11 milliliters of peripheral blood were drawn from each donor into EDTA-treated Vacutainer tubes. Ficoll-Paque density-gradient centrifugation was used to isolate PBMCs, with at least 6.5 million obtained per sample. Trizol reagent was used to extract total RNA from the PBMCs, yielding at least 5.5 micrograms per sample. For every donor, flow cytometry on a PBMC aliquot measured the percentage of naive CD45RAhigh/CD27high T cells. Here is what the overall study found, with its caveats: A strong correlation was found between observed TCR beta diversity and the percentage of naive T cells measured by flow cytometry. As age increased, observed TCR beta diversity per million T cells dropped in a roughly linear way, and a significant reduction was already evident by age roughly 40. Conclusive comparison of naive and antigen-experienced compartments was prevented by the profiling of bulk unsorted PBMCs. Total diversity estimates from one million sequenced T cells were considered lower bounds and underestimates. Compared with the aged group, the long-lived group had more naive CD4+ T cells, fewer expanded clones and increased TCR diversity, a pattern suggesting age selection. The CMV infection status of donors was not known, potentially confounding age-related changes in expanded clonotypes.

The junction carries 8 bases between V and J, which are trimmed by 6 bases and 2 bases respectively. Per the germline V gene, SNHLY is the CDR1 and FYNNEI is the CDR2. From the cysteine up to the phenylalanine, the CDR3 has a length of 14 residues. The sequence is cut down to CDR3 DNA, 42 bases in frame from base 1. Sequencing used blood. The receptor chain draws on TRBV2 and TRBJ2-6, with the D gene too uncertain to name. The origin of this receptor is a woman between 55 and 75 years old in good health. The DNA is TGTGCCAGCAGGGATACACCTGGGGCCAACGTCCTGACTTTC. Translated, it gives CASRDTPGANVLTF.